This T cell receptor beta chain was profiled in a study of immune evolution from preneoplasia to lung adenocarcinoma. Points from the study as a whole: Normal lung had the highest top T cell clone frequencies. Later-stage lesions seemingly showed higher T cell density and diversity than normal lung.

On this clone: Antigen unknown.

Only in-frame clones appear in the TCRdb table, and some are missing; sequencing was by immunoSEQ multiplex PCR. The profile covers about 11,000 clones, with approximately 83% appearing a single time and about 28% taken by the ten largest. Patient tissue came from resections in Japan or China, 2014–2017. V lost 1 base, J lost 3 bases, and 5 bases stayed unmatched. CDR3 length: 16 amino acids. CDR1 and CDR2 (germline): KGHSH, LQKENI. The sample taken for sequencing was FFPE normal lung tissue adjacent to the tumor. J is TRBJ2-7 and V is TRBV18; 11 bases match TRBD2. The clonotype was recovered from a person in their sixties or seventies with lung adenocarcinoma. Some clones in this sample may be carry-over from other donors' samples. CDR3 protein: CASSPRPTSGNYEQYF. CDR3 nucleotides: TGTGCCAGCTCACCACGGCCGACTAGCGGGAACTACGAGCAGTACTTC. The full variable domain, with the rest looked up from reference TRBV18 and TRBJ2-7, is NAGVMQNPRHLVRRRGQEARLRCSPMKGHSHVYWYRQLPEEGLKFMVYLQKENIIDESGMPKERFSAEFPKEGPSILRIQQVVRGDSAAYFCASSPRPTSGNYEQYFGPGTRLTVT.